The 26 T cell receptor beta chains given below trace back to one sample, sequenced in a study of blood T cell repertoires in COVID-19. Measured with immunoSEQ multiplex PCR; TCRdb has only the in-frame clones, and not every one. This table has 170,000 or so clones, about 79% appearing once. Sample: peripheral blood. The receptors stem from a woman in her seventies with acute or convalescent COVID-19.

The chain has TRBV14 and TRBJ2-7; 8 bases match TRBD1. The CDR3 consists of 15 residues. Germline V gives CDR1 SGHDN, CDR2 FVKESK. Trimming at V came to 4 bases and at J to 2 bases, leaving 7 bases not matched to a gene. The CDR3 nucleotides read TGTGCCAGCAGCCTACCCGGGACAGGCACCTACGAGCAGTACTTC. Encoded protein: CASSLPGTGTYEQYF.

This CDR3 is CASSPWTGGLSYEQYF. For the CDR3, the DNA is TGCGCCAGCAGTCCATGGACAGGGGGCCTCTCCTACGAGCAGTACTTC. The chain has TRBV5-1 and TRBJ2-7; 11 bases agree with TRBD1. This CDR3 has 16 amino acids. Germline CDR1 is SGHRS and CDR2 is YFSETQ. V shed 5 bases and J 0 bases; nucleotides not matched to a gene: 7. Full variable domain (outside the CDR3, taken from reference TRBV5-1 and TRBJ2-7): KAGVTQTPRYLIKTRGQQVTLSCSPISGHRSVSWYQQTPGQGLQFLFEYFSETQRNKGNFPGRFSGRQFSNSRSEMNVSTLELGDSALYLCASSPWTGGLSYEQYFGPGTRLTVT.

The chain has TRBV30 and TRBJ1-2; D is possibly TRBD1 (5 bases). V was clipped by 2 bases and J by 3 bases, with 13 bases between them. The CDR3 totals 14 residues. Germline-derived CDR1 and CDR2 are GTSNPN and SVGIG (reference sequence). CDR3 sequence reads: CAWSPQGAYYGYTF. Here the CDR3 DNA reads TGTGCCTGGAGTCCACAAGGGGCATACTATGGCTACACCTTC.

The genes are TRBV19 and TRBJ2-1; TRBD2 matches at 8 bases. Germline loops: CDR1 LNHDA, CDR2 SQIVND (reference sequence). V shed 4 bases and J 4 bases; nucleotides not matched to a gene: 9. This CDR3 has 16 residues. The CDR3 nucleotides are TGTGCCAGTAGTACAGGACTAGCTCAGCGGTACAATGAGCAGTTCTTC. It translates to CASSTGLAQRYNEQFF.

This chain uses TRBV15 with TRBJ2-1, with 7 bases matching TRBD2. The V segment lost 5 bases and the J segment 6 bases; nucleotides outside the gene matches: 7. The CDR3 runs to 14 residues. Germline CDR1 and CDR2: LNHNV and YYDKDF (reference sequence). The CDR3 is CATSQGGSLNEQFF. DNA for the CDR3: TGTGCCACCAGCCAGGGCGGGAGCCTCAATGAGCAGTTCTTC.

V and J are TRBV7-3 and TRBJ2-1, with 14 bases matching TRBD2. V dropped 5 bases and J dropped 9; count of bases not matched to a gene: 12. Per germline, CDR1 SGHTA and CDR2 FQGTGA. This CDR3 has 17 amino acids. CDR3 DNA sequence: TGTGCCAGCAGCCAGGGGACTAGCGGGAGATTTGGTAGTGAGCAGTTCTTC. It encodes CASSQGTSGRFGSEQFF.

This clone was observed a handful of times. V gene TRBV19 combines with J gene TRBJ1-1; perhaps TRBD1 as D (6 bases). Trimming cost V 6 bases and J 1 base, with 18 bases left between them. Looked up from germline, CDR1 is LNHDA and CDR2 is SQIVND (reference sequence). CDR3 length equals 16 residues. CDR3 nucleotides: TGTGCCAGTAGCCTTAACCCCAGGGGAAAGAACACTGAAGCTTTCTTT. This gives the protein CASSLNPRGKNTEAFF.

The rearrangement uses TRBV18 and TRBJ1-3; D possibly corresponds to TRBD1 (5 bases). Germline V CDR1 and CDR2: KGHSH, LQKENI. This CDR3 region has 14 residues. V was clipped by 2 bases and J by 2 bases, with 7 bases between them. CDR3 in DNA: TGTGCCAGCTCACCATCGACAGCTGGAAACACCATATATTTT. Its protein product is CASSPSTAGNTIYF.

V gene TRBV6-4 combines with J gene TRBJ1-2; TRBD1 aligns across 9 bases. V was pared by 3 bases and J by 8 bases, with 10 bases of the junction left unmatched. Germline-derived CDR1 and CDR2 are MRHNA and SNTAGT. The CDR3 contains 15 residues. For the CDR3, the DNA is TGTGCCAGCAGTGAATCCGGGACAGGGCGTCAGGGCTACACCTTC. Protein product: CASSESGTGRQGYTF.

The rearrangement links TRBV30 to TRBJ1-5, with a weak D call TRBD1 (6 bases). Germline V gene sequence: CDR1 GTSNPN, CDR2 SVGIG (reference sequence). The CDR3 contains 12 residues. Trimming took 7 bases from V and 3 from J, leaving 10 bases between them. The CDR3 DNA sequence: TGTGCCTCCGGACAGTACAATCAGCCCCAGCATTTT. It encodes CASGQYNQPQHF.

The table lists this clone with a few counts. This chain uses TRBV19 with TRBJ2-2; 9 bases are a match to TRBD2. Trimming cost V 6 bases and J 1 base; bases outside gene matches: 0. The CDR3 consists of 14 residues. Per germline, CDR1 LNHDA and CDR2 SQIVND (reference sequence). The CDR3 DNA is TGTGCCAGTAGGACTAGCGGGAACACCGGGGAGCTGTTTTTT. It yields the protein CASRTSGNTGELFF.

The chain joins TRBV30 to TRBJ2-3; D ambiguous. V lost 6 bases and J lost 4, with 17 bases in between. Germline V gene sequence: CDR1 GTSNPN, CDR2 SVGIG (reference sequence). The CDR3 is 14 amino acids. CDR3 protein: CACVSPGVADTQYF. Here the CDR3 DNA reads TGTGCCTGCGTGTCGCCCGGTGTGGCAGATACGCAGTATTTT.

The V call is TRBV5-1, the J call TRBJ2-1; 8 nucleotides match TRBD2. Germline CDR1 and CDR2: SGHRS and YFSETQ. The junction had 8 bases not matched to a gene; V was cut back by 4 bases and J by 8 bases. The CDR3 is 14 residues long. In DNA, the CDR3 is TGCGCCAGCAGCGGGCTAGCGGGCCCGGATGAGCAGTTCTTC. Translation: CASSGLAGPDEQFF.

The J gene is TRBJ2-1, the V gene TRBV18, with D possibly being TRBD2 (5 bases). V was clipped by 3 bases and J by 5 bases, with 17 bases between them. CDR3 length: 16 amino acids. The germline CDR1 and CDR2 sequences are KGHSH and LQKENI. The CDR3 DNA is TGTGCCAGCTCACCCCCTGTGGGAGTACAAGACAATGAGCAGTTCTTC. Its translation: CASSPPVGVQDNEQFF.

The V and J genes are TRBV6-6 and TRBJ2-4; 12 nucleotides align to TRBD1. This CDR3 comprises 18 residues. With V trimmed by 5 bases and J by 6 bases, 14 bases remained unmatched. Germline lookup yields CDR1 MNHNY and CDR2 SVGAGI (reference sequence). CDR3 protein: CASSPSPRDRGRGNIQYF. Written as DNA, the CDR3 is TGTGCCAGCAGTCCAAGCCCCCGGGACAGGGGGCGCGGAAACATTCAGTACTTC.

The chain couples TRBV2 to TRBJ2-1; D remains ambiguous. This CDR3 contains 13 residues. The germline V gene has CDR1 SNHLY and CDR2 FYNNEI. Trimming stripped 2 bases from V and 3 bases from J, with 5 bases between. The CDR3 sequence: CASSERGYNEQFF. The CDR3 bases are TGTGCCAGCAGTGAAAGAGGCTACAATGAGCAGTTCTTC.

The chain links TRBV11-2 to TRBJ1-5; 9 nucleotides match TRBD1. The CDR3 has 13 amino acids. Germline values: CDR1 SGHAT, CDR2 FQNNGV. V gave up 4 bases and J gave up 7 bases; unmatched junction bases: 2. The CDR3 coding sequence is TGTGCCAGCAGCTCTGACAGGGGGCAGCCCCAGCATTTT. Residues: CASSSDRGQPQHF.

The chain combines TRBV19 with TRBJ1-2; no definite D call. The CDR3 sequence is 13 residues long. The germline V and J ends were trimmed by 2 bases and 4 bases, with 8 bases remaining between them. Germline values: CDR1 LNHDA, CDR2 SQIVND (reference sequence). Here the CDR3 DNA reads TGTGCCAGTAGTATACCGGGTAGCTATGGCTACACCTTC. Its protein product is CASSIPGSYGYTF.

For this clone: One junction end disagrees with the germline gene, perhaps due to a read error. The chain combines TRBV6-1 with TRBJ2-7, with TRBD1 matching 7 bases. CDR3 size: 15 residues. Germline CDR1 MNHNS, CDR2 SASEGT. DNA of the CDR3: TGTGCCAGCAGTCAAGCGCCGGGACAGAGCTACGAGCAGTACTTC. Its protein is CASSQAPGQSYEQYF.

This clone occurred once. CDR3 nucleotide sequence: TGTGCCAGCAGCTTAGGGCCTAGCGGGAGTGCGAACACCGGGGAGCTGTTTTTT. Amino acid sequence: CASSLGPSGSANTGELFF. The chain combines TRBV7-3 with TRBJ2-2; 10 nucleotides align to TRBD2. The J segment lost 0 bases and the V segment lost 2 bases, leaving 6 bases of the junction unmatched. The CDR3 covers 18 residues. Germline CDR1 reads SGHTA; CDR2 reads FQGTGA.

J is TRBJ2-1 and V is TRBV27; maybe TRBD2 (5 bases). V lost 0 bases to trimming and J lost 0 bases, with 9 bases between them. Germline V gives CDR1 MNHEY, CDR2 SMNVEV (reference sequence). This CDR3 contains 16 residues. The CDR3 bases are TGTGCCAGCAGTTTATCAGGGAGAATCTCCTACAATGAGCAGTTCTTC. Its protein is CASSLSGRISYNEQFF.

Here the CDR3 reads CASSFLAGGSGELFF. The CDR3 nucleotides are TGCGCCAGCAGCTTCTTAGCGGGAGGAAGCGGGGAGCTGTTTTTT. The chain has TRBV5-1 and TRBJ2-2; 10 nucleotides agree with TRBD2. From germline, CDR1 is SGHRS and CDR2 YFSETQ. With 2 bases clipped from V and 7 bases from J, the junction kept 5 bases outside the gene matches. The CDR3 covers 15 residues. Together with reference TRBV5-1 and TRBJ2-2, the CDR3 gives the full variable domain: KAGVTQTPRYLIKTRGQQVTLSCSPISGHRSVSWYQQTPGQGLQFLFEYFSETQRNKGNFPGRFSGRQFSNSRSEMNVSTLELGDSALYLCASSFLAGGSGELFFGEGSRLTVL.

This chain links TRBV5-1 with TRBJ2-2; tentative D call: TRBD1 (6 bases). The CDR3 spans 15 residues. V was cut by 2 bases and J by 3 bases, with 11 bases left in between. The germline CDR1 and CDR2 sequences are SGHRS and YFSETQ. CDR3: CASSLPGAHTGELFF. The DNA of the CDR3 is TGCGCCAGCAGCTTACCAGGGGCCCACACCGGGGAGCTGTTTTTT.

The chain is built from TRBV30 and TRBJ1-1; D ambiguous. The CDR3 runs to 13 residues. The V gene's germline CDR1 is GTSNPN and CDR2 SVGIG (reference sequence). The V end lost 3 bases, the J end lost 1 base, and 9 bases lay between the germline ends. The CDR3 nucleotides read TGTGCCTGGAGAAAAGGGAGGAACACTGAAGCTTTCTTT. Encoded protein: CAWRKGRNTEAFF. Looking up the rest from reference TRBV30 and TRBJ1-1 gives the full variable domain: SQTIHQWPATLVQPVGSPLSLECTVEGTSNPNLYWYRQAAGRGLQLLFYSVGIGQISSEVPQNLSASRPQDRQFILSSKKLLLSDSGFYLCAWRKGRNTEAFFGQGTRLTVV.

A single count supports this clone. CDR3 DNA sequence: TGTGCCAGCAGCCCTGACTCGCGAGGATCCAATCAGCCCCAGCATTTT. It yields the protein CASSPDSRGSNQPQHF. The chain uses TRBV7-2 and TRBJ1-5; no clear D. V was cut by 5 bases and J by 3 bases, with 17 bases left in between. CDR1 and CDR2 (germline): SGHTA, FQGNSA. The CDR3 consists of 16 residues.

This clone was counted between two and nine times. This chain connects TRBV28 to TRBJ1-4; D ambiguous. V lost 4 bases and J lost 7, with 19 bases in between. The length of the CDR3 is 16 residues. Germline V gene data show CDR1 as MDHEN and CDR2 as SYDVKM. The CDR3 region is CASSSTDGRLIEKLFF. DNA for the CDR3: TGTGCCAGCAGTTCAACGGACGGGAGATTAATTGAAAAACTGTTTTTT.